These T cell receptor beta chains were read from a single sample in a study of blood T cell repertoires in COVID-19. Produced via immunoSEQ multiplex PCR; TCRdb's table is partial and in-frame only. The sample yields about 180,000 clones, approximately 83% seen once. The material sequenced was peripheral blood. The receptors shown here come from a woman aged 40 to 49 with COVID-19, enrolled during active disease. CDR3s include the opening cysteine and the closing phenylalanine or tryptophan. The D gene is left open where the match is weak. A clone size is listed for some rows: how often the clone was seen (once, few, many), or a class if it is expanded.

V gene	clone size	J gene	D gene	CDR3 DNA	CDR3 protein
TRBV6-6	NA	TRBJ1-1	NA	TGTGCCAGCAGTGGGCGGGACGGTTTGAACACTGAAGCTTTCTTT	CASSGRDGLNTEAFF
TRBV2	NA	TRBJ2-6	TRBD1	TGTGCCAGGAGTTCAGGGGGATTCTCTGGGGCCAACGTCCTGACTTTC	CARSSGGFSGANVLTF
TRBV5-5	NA	TRBJ1-6	NA	TGTGCCAGCAACGAACACGTGTCTAATTCACCCCTCCACTTT	CASNEHVSNSPLHF
TRBV7-9	few	TRBJ2-6	NA	TGTGCCAGCAGCTTAGTACAGTCTGGGGCCAACGTCCTGACTTTC	CASSLVQSGANVLTF
TRBV19	NA	TRBJ2-7	TRBD1	TGTGCCAGTAGTCCCCGGACAGGGGTCTACGAGCAGTACTTC	CASSPRTGVYEQYF
TRBV3-1/TRBV3-2	NA	TRBJ2-7	TRBD1	TGTGCCAGCAGCTGGACAGGGACCTACGAGCAGTACTTC	CASSWTGTYEQYF
TRBV6-5	NA	TRBJ2-1	NA	TGTGCCAGCAGTTTAGCCAGGGAAAAAAGTGAGCAGTTCTTC	CASSLAREKSEQFF
TRBV19	once	TRBJ1-1	NA	TGTGCCAGTAGTATGACAGGCGGGGGCACTGAAGCTTTCTTT	CASSMTGGGTEAFF
TRBV5-4	NA	TRBJ2-1	TRBD1	TGTGCCAGCAGCTGGGACAGGGGCAATGAGCAGTTCTTC	CASSWDRGNEQFF
TRBV3-1/TRBV3-2	NA	TRBJ2-3	TRBD2	TGTGCCAGCAGCCTACTCGGGGGGGCTGGCACAGATACGCAGTATTTT	CASSLLGGAGTDTQYF
TRBV12-3/TRBV12-4	NA	TRBJ1-5	NA	TGTGCCAGCAGTGATAGAGGAAATCAGCCCCAGCATTTT	CASSDRGNQPQHF